This TCR beta chain was identified in a study of blood T cell repertoires in COVID-19. About the study: Collection of acute and convalescent COVID-19 samples took place in the United States, Italy and Spain. From T cells, B-cell-depleted T cells, or PBMCs came the material, which was cDNA or gDNA.

Original analysis: It was from reference gene primer amplification that nucleated cell counts were estimated. Data came from immunoSEQ multiplex PCR; TCRdb stores just in-frame clones and leaves some out. The D gene and trimming were derived from the DNA, and the V and J assignments and clone size from that table. Among roughly 200,000 clones listed, around 80% were seen once. This receptor was obtained from a man between 40 and 49 years old with active or convalescent COVID-19. The sample comprised peripheral blood.

The DNA of the CDR3 is TGTGCCAGCAGCTTGACTAGCGGGAGTTACGGGACCCAGTACTTC. It codes for CASSLTSGSYGTQYF. The rearrangement joins TRBV5-4 to TRBJ2-5; 11 bases are a match to TRBD2. Germline V gene lookup returns CDR1 SGHNT and CDR2 YYREEE (reference sequence). Unmatched junction bases numbered 6, after V lost 1 base and J lost 7 bases. The CDR3 runs 15 residues. Drawing the rest from reference TRBV5-4 and TRBJ2-5, the complete variable domain is ETGVTQSPTHLIKTRGQQVTLRCSSQSGHNTVSWYQQALGQGPQFIFQYYREEENGRGNFPPRFSGLQFPNYSSELNVNALELDDSALYLCASSLTSGSYGTQYFGPGTRLLVL.